Each of the 15 T cell receptor beta chains below was sequenced from the same sample in a study of blood T cell repertoires in COVID-19. The assay was immunoSEQ multiplex PCR, and TCRdb's table has in-frame clones only and misses some. The sample holds about 90,000 clones, approximately 80% seen once. The sequenced sample consisted of peripheral blood. Receptor source: a human donor in a cohort sampled during active COVID-19.

On this clone: An end of the junction differs from the germline gene, which may be a read error. The chain is built from TRBV18 and TRBJ2-7; 9 bases fit TRBD1. The CDR3 consists of 11 residues. The V gene's germline CDR1 is KGHSH and CDR2 LQKENI. The CDR3 DNA reads as TGTGCCAGCTCACAGACCGGGACAGGGCACTTC. It codes for CASSQTGTGHF.

The genes are TRBV6-5 and TRBJ1-3; no definite D call. The CDR3 totals 13 residues. CDR1 is MNHEY, CDR2 SVGAGI, per germline. V shed 6 bases and J shed 0 bases, with 6 bases lying between them. The CDR3 here is CASSFLSGNTIYF. As DNA, the CDR3 is TGTGCCAGCAGCTTCCTCTCTGGAAACACCATATATTTT.

V gene TRBV18 combines with J gene TRBJ2-7, with TRBD1 identical over 10 bases. The CDR3 has 15 residues. Unmatched junction bases numbered 9, after V lost 5 bases and J lost 5 bases. The germline V gene encodes CDR1 KGHSH and CDR2 LQKENI. Here the CDR3 reads CASSKGQGIGDEQYF. CDR3 in DNA: TGTGCCAGCTCAAAGGGACAGGGGATCGGCGACGAGCAGTACTTC.

The chain couples TRBV6-5 to TRBJ1-1, with a weak D call TRBD1 (5 bases). This CDR3 is built from 15 residues. Germline V gene sequence: CDR1 MNHEY, CDR2 SVGAGI. V was pared by 0 bases and J by 5 bases, with 13 bases between. CDR3 DNA sequence: TGTGCCAGCAGTTACTCGAGGGAGGGGAGTACTGAAGCTTTCTTT. Its translation is CASSYSREGSTEAFF.

The chain joins TRBV19 to TRBJ1-1; D unclear. The CDR3 sequence is 14 residues long. V was clipped by 6 bases and J by 1 base, with 12 bases between them. Looked up from germline, CDR1 is LNHDA and CDR2 is SQIVND (reference sequence). CDR3 amino acids: CASRPQLSNTEAFF. CDR3 sequence (DNA): TGTGCCAGTAGGCCGCAACTATCGAACACTGAAGCTTTCTTT. Based on the CDR3 plus reference TRBV19 and TRBJ1-1, the full variable domain is DGGITQSPKYLFRKEGQNVTLSCEQNLNHDAMYWYRQDPGQGLRLIYYSQIVNDFQKGDIAEGYSVSREKKESFPLTVTSAQKNPTAFYLCASRPQLSNTEAFFGQGTRLTVV.

CDR3 region: CASSKDLGGTEAFF. Here the CDR3 DNA reads TGCGCCAGCAGCAAAGACTTGGGGGGCACTGAAGCTTTCTTT. The rearrangement joins TRBV5-1 to TRBJ1-1, with D perhaps TRBD1 (5 bases). Germline CDR1 is SGHRS and CDR2 is YFSETQ. The CDR3 totals 14 residues. Trimming removed 4 bases at V and 4 bases at J, with 14 bases between. Complete variable domain (other parts from reference TRBV5-1 and TRBJ1-1): KAGVTQTPRYLIKTRGQQVTLSCSPISGHRSVSWYQQTPGQGLQFLFEYFSETQRNKGNFPGRFSGRQFSNSRSEMNVSTLELGDSALYLCASSKDLGGTEAFFGQGTRLTVV.

The CDR3 region has the DNA TGTGCCAGCAGTTACTCCACAGCGAACACCGGGGAGCTGTTTTTT. It codes for CASSYSTANTGELFF. The V call is TRBV6-2 or TRBV6-3, the J call TRBJ2-2; D is ambiguous. Germline V gene lookup returns CDR1 MNHEY and CDR2 SVGEGT. The CDR3 is 15 residues long. V lost 0 bases to trimming and J lost 0 bases, with 5 bases between them.

The chain joins TRBV19 to TRBJ1-2; TRBD1 agrees at 8 bases. V was clipped by 5 bases and J by 4 bases; unmatched bases: 6. Germline CDR1 reads LNHDA; CDR2 reads SQIVND (reference sequence). This CDR3 spans 14 amino acids. CDR3 region: CASSATGVGYGYTF. For the CDR3, the DNA is TGTGCCAGTAGTGCGACAGGGGTGGGCTATGGCTACACCTTC.

J is TRBJ2-3 and V is TRBV19, with D tentatively TRBD2 (5 bases). Trimming stripped 3 bases from V and 5 bases from J, with 15 bases between. Germline CDR1 LNHDA, CDR2 SQIVND (reference sequence). The CDR3 totals 15 residues. The DNA of the CDR3 is TGTGCCAGTAGTATTGGGAGCGGTAGACGAGATACGCAGTATTTT. The encoded protein is CASSIGSGRRDTQYF.

This clone appeared a single time. The chain combines TRBV5-1 with TRBJ2-1, with D possibly TRBD1 on 6 matching bases. The length of the CDR3 is 14 residues. V was trimmed by 0 bases and J by 6 bases, leaving 10 bases between them. Germline values: CDR1 SGHRS, CDR2 YFSETQ. In DNA form, the CDR3 reads TGCGCCAGCAGCTTGGACAGGGCAGGCAATGAGCAGTTCTTC. Encoded protein: CASSLDRAGNEQFF.

Points on this clone: One end of the junction does not line up with germline, which may come from a read error. This sequence joins TRBV11-1 and TRBJ2-2; the match to TRBD1 covers 10 bases. CDR1 and CDR2 from the germline V gene are SGHAT and FQDESV (reference sequence). The CDR3 is 15 residues long. This CDR3 is CASSPGQGEHRGAVF. The DNA for the CDR3 is TGTGCCAGCAGCCCAGGACAGGGGGAGCACCGGGGAGCTGTTTTT.

This chain uses TRBV7-3 with TRBJ2-2; TRBD1 aligns across 7 bases. CDR3 length equals 16 residues. The V segment lost 4 bases and the J segment 0 bases; nucleotides outside the gene matches: 5. The V gene's germline CDR1 is SGHTA and CDR2 FQGTGA. The CDR3 DNA follows: TGTGCCAGCAGCTCTCTCGGGACAGCGAACACCGGGGAGCTGTTTTTT. Encoded protein: CASSSLGTANTGELFF.

V gene TRBV7-2 combines with J gene TRBJ2-1; 7 bases line up with TRBD1. From germline, CDR1 is SGHTA and CDR2 FQGNSA. There are 15 residues in the CDR3. The ends lost 3 bases at V and 9 bases at J; junction bases unmatched: 11. The CDR3 DNA sequence: TGTGCCAGCAGCTTTCGGGACAGAGCATTGGGTGAGCAGTTCTTC. It yields the protein CASSFRDRALGEQFF.

This chain links TRBV5-1 with TRBJ2-3; 7 bases align to TRBD1. Looked up from germline, CDR1 is SGHRS and CDR2 is YFSETQ. Trimming took 1 base from V and 6 from J; bases not matched to a gene: 14. The CDR3 is 17 residues long. The CDR3 DNA sequence: TGCGCCAGCAGCTTGAGGGTCAGGGGGTCCATCGTGGATACGCAGTATTTT. Protein product: CASSLRVRGSIVDTQYF.

The rearrangement links TRBV2 to TRBJ2-2; D unclear. This CDR3 comprises 14 residues. The V and J ends lost 3 bases and 6 bases respectively, with 11 bases between them. The germline gives CDR1 SNHLY, CDR2 FYNNEI. The CDR3 nucleotides are TGTGCCAGCAGTGAGTCAGATCCCCCCGGGGAGCTGTTTTTT. Encoded protein: CASSESDPPGELFF.